This T cell receptor (beta chain) was observed in a study of regulatory T cells in long-lasting Graves disease. On the study more broadly: Antithyroid drug exposure in newly diagnosed Graves' patients had lasted under 3 months.

Described time point: newly diagnosed GD, antithyroid drugs for less than 3 months. There was RNA extracted from PBMCs, and the TCR library was made from it. The TCR beta library used iRepertoire HTBI primers with Arm-PCR amplification of CDR3. One entry per CDR3 protein, called by TCRdb with MiXCR from the multiplex PCR reads. The sample shows 200,000 to 250,000 distinct CDR3 sequences, 20% to 25% of them seen only once. As for this clonotype: Its specificity is not known.

General study findings and limits: Segments TRBV28, TRBJ1-2 and TRBJ2-5 showed preferential usage in persistent disease. Patients with persistent disease shared over 2,500 public clonotypes, outpacing the roughly 870 shared by new patients.

The germline V and J ends were trimmed by 1 base and 4 bases, with 5 bases remaining between them. This CDR3 region has 13 residues. Germline-derived CDR1 and CDR2 are LNHDA and SQIVND (reference sequence). The sequencing used peripheral blood mononuclear cells (PBMCs), collected at new diagnosis, from a patient treated with antithyroid drugs. This receptor was taken from a female donor with Graves disease. The rearrangement joins TRBV19 to TRBJ1-5; no firm D call. CDR3 DNA: TGTGCCAGTAGTATAGCCAGAAATCAGCCCCAGCATTTT. It translates to CASSIARNQPQHF.